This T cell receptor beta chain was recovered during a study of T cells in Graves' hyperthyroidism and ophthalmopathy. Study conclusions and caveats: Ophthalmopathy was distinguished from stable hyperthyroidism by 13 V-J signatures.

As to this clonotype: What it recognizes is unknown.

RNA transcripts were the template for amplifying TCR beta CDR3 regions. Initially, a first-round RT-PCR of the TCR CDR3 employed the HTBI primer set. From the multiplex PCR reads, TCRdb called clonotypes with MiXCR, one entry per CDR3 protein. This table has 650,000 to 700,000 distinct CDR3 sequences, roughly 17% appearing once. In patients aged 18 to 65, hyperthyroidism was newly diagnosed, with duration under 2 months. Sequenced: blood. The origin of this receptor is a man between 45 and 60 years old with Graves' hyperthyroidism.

The CDR3 region is CASSYSTNPHNEQFF. The CDR3 nucleotides are TGTGCCAGCAGTTACTCCACAAACCCCCACAATGAGCAGTTCTTC. V usage is TRBV6-5 and J usage is TRBJ2-1; no clear D. Trimming stripped 0 bases from V and 5 bases from J, with 11 bases between. This CDR3 has 15 residues. Per germline, CDR1 MNHEY and CDR2 SVGAGI.